The next 4 T cell receptor beta chains were all read from a single sample in a study of a mutant IDH1 vaccine in newly diagnosed glioma. TCRdb's copy holds only in-frame clones and misses some; the assay was immunoSEQ multiplex PCR. The data contain around 78,000 clones, 91% of them singletons. Antigen specificity for these receptors is unknown. Time point denoted: week 5, during vaccination. It was 300 ug of mutant IDH1 20-mer peptide that made up each vaccine dose, given with topical imiquimod. Material: PBMCs, obtained from a glioma patient whose treatment included an IDH1 peptide vaccine. Receptors originate from a woman aged 45-59 years with glioma.

This rearrangement joins TRBV6-1 to TRBJ2-1, with D maybe TRBD1 (5 bases). The V end lost 1 base, the J end lost 9 bases, and 16 bases lay between the germline ends. This CDR3 has 15 residues. Germline CDR1 and CDR2: MNHNS and SASEGT. The CDR3 region has the DNA TGTGCCAGCAGTGAAGAGGGGCGATGGATCGGTGAGCAGTTCTTC. Protein product: CASSEEGRWIGEQFF.

This sequence joins TRBV6-5 and TRBJ1-1; D is unclear. CDR3 length: 14 amino acids. V lost 7 bases to trimming and J lost 2 bases, with 14 bases between them. Germline lookup yields CDR1 MNHEY and CDR2 SVGAGI. The CDR3 reads CASNPTEANTEAFF. As DNA, the CDR3 is TGTGCCAGCAACCCGACGGAGGCTAACACTGAAGCTTTCTTT.

The DNA of the CDR3 is TGTGCCAGCAGTCCGCGGACGGGGGCGGGTTACAATGAGCAGTTCTTC. It codes for CASSPRTGAGYNEQFF. The chain is built from TRBV28 and TRBJ2-1, with D perhaps TRBD1 or TRBD2 (6 bases each). V was clipped by 5 bases and J by 4 bases, with 18 bases between them. The germline gives CDR1 MDHEN, CDR2 SYDVKM. This CDR3 comprises 16 residues.

The chain recombines TRBV10-2 with TRBJ2-5, with 8 bases fitting TRBD2. Gene TRBJ2-7 matches the end of the DNA better, so the J call may be wrong. Germline V gene data show CDR1 as WSHSY and CDR2 as SAAADI. This CDR3 region has 14 residues. The CDR3 spells CASSDQRENYEQYF. CDR3 coding DNA: TGCGCCAGCAGTGATCAGCGGGAGAATTACGAGCAGTACTTC.